A single sample gave rise to the 10 T cell receptor beta chains below, sequenced in a study of blood T cell repertoires in COVID-19. Repertoires were generated with immunoSEQ multiplex PCR, while TCRdb's copy carries only in-frame clones and drops some. The top ten clones hold around 3.4% of a sample with around 100,000 clones, around 84% of them seen once. The specimen sequenced was peripheral blood. All receptors derive from a middle-aged man with acute or convalescent COVID-19.

The chain joins TRBV19 to TRBJ2-1, with 9 bases that match TRBD1. Germline CDR1 LNHDA, CDR2 SQIVND (reference sequence). The CDR3 totals 18 residues. The V segment lost 1 base and the J segment 4 bases; nucleotides outside the gene matches: 11. The CDR3 loop reads CASSIVVHRGRQYNEQFF. The CDR3 DNA follows: TGTGCCAGTAGTATAGTGGTCCACAGGGGGCGTCAATACAATGAGCAGTTCTTC.

This chain links TRBV7-2 with TRBJ2-3; 11 bases align to TRBD1. The CDR3 loop spans 15 amino acids. Looked up from germline, CDR1 is SGHTA and CDR2 is FQGNSA. V shed 4 bases and J 4 bases; nucleotides not matched to a gene: 4. The DNA for the CDR3 is TGTGCCAGCAGCTACGCGGGACAGGGGGCAGATACGCAGTATTTT. This translates into CASSYAGQGADTQYF.

The chain combines TRBV5-1 with TRBJ2-1, with TRBD2 matching 8 bases. This CDR3 is built from 14 residues. Germline assignment: CDR1 SGHRS and CDR2 YFSETQ. The ends lost 4 bases at V and 5 bases at J; junction bases unmatched: 5. The CDR3, as DNA: TGCGCCAGCAGCCCTTACGGGGGGGACAATGAGCAGTTCTTC. Its translation: CASSPYGGDNEQFF.

As to this clone: Within the sample, other DNA sequences also encode this same CDR3. The chain joins TRBV19 to TRBJ2-1, with TRBD2 matching 12 bases. The length of the CDR3 is 15 residues. The ends lost 5 bases at V and 8 bases at J; junction bases unmatched: 7. Per the germline V gene, CDR1 is LNHDA and CDR2 is SQIVND (reference sequence). In DNA, the CDR3 is TGTGCCAGTAGTCGATCTAGCGGGGGGGCCGATGAGCAGTTCTTC. Its translation is CASSRSSGGADEQFF.

The V gene is TRBV5-6, the J gene TRBJ2-1; the match to TRBD2 covers 8 bases. Germline lookup yields CDR1 SGHDT and CDR2 YYEEEE. Trimming took 2 bases from V and 0 from J; bases not matched to a gene: 7. The CDR3 contains 17 residues. CDR3 sequence: CASSFERGRSSYNEQFF. CDR3 coding DNA: TGTGCCAGCAGCTTCGAGCGGGGGAGGAGCTCCTACAATGAGCAGTTCTTC.

As DNA, the CDR3 is TGTGCCAGCAGTTACCTAGCGGGGCGTGGGTACGAGCAGTACTTC. This gives the protein CASSYLAGRGYEQYF. J is TRBJ2-7 and V is TRBV6-6; 9 positions agree with TRBD2. Unmatched junction bases numbered 6, after V lost 2 bases and J lost 4 bases. This CDR3 contains 15 residues. Germline V gives CDR1 MNHNY, CDR2 SVGAGI (reference sequence).

This clone was found once. The rearrangement uses TRBV5-4 and TRBJ1-2; the D gene is possibly TRBD1 (6 bases). The CDR3 totals 14 residues. Germline V gene lookup returns CDR1 SGHNT and CDR2 YYREEE (reference sequence). Trimming took off 1 base at V and 5 bases at J, with 12 bases between the two ends. CDR3 DNA: TGTGCCAGCAGCTTGAGTCGGGGGGCGTATGGCTACACCTTC. It translates to CASSLSRGAYGYTF.

The V gene is TRBV29-1, the J gene TRBJ1-4; D possibly corresponds to TRBD1 (5 bases). The CDR3 sequence is 13 residues long. Germline V gives CDR1 SQVTM, CDR2 ANQGSEA. Trimming stripped 0 bases from V and 7 bases from J, with 9 bases between. DNA of the CDR3: TGCAGCGTTGAAGACAGGGCTTCTGAAAAACTGTTTTTT. This sequence encodes CSVEDRASEKLFF.

The chain uses TRBV23-1 and TRBJ1-2; 7 bases line up with TRBD1. TRBV23-1 is an ORF, and what it does is uncertain. This CDR3 spans 20 amino acids. V trimming: 0 bases; J trimming: 1 base; junction bases outside the gene matches: 17. CDR3 bases: TGCGCCAGCAGTCAATCGCATAAGGACAGGAAAAATCGTCTTAACTATGGCTACACCTTC. Its protein product is CASSQSHKDRKNRLNYGYTF.

The chain employs TRBV5-1 and TRBJ2-2; D is possibly TRBD1 (7 bases). Trimming took off 3 bases at V and 3 bases at J, with 18 bases between the two ends. There are 17 residues in the CDR3. Germline V gene sequence: CDR1 SGHRS, CDR2 YFSETQ. The CDR3 nucleotides read TGCGCCAGCAGCTATTTGAGACAGGGAGGCGACACCGGGGAGCTGTTTTTT. This sequence encodes CASSYLRQGGDTGELFF.